These 11 T cell receptor beta chains share one sample of origin, sequenced in a study of blood T cell repertoires in COVID-19. Clones were sequenced by immunoSEQ multiplex PCR, and TCRdb holds only the in-frame ones, with some missing. The sample consists of around 200,000 clones, 65% to 85% of them appearing once. Input material: peripheral blood. Receptor source: a man aged 50 to 59 with active or convalescent COVID-19.

The chain carries TRBV7-2 and TRBJ2-2; TRBD1 matches 9 bases. The CDR3 runs 16 residues. The V gene's germline CDR1 is SGHTA and CDR2 FQGNSA. The junction had 9 bases not matched to a gene; V was cut back by 6 bases and J by 4 bases. The DNA for the CDR3 is TGTGCCAGCAGTTTCCCGGGACAGGGCTCCACCGGGGAGCTGTTTTTT. Translation gives CASSFPGQGSTGELFF.

This clone was observed once. The rearrangement joins TRBV28 to TRBJ2-1; 10 nucleotides match TRBD2. After removal of 4 bases from V and 6 bases from J, the junction contained 6 bases not matched to a gene. The CDR3 runs to 15 residues. Germline V gives CDR1 MDHEN, CDR2 SYDVKM. The CDR3 sequence: CASSSPAGGPNEQFF. For the CDR3, the DNA is TGTGCCAGCAGTTCCCCAGCGGGGGGGCCCAATGAGCAGTTCTTC.

In this sample, this clone turned up a few times. The V call is TRBV7-2, the J call TRBJ2-5; 8 nucleotides match TRBD1. This CDR3 is built from 15 residues. The trim removed 2 bases at V and 4 bases at J, leaving 6 bases unmatched. Germline V CDR1 and CDR2: SGHTA, FQGNSA. This CDR3 reads CASSLQDRGIETQYF. The CDR3 nucleotides read TGTGCCAGCAGCTTACAAGACAGGGGTATAGAGACCCAGTACTTC.

The V call is TRBV7-9, the J call TRBJ2-7; 8 positions match TRBD2. Looked up from germline, CDR1 is SEHNR and CDR2 is FQNEAQ (reference sequence). This CDR3 comprises 17 residues. Trimming removed 5 bases from V and 0 bases from J; junction bases left unmatched: 12. The CDR3 spells CASSPPWPAGVSYEQYF. CDR3 nucleotide sequence: TGTGCCAGCAGCCCTCCCTGGCCAGCGGGGGTCTCCTACGAGCAGTACTTC.

The genes are TRBV5-8 and TRBJ1-5; D is possibly TRBD1 (6 bases). V lost 5 bases and J lost 5, with 8 bases in between. The CDR3 has 12 amino acids. CDR1 and CDR2 (germline): SGHTS, YDEGEE. The CDR3 spells CASSGTHQPQHF. CDR3 coding DNA: TGTGCCAGCAGTGGGACACATCAGCCCCAGCATTTT.

The genes are TRBV2 and TRBJ1-4, with 8 positions matching TRBD1. The CDR3 sequence is 14 residues long. Germline V CDR1 and CDR2: SNHLY, FYNNEI. V trimming: 6 bases; J trimming: 3 bases; junction bases outside the gene matches: 3. The CDR3 loop reads CASSAQGANEKLFF. CDR3 DNA: TGTGCCAGCAGCGCACAGGGGGCTAATGAAAAACTGTTTTTT.

This clone was picked up one time. This sequence joins TRBV19 and TRBJ1-2; 7 nucleotides match TRBD1. CDR3 length: 13 residues. Germline V gene data show CDR1 as LNHDA and CDR2 as SQIVND (reference sequence). The J segment lost 4 bases and the V segment lost 7 bases, leaving 6 bases of the junction unmatched. The CDR3 loop is CASTYDRAYGYTF. Written as DNA, the CDR3 is TGTGCCAGTACTTACGACAGGGCCTATGGCTACACCTTC.

The chain recombines TRBV7-9 with TRBJ2-5, with a possible D match to TRBD1 (6 bases). This CDR3 comprises 12 residues. The V end was cut by 7 bases, the J end by 1 base, with 7 bases between. CDR1 and CDR2 from the germline V gene are SEHNR and FQNEAQ (reference sequence). CDR3 sequence (DNA): TGTGCCAGCATCAGGGGCCAAGAGACCCAGTACTTC. Protein: CASIRGQETQYF.

The gene calls are TRBV30 and TRBJ2-1; D might be TRBD1 (5 bases). The CDR3 extends over 14 amino acids. The V and J ends lost 4 bases and 9 bases respectively, with 19 bases between them. Germline V lookup: CDR1 GTSNPN, CDR2 SVGIG (reference sequence). Here the CDR3 reads CAWNHLGLTSEQFF. The CDR3 DNA sequence: TGTGCCTGGAACCATTTGGGGCTAACAAGTGAGCAGTTCTTC.

The V gene is TRBV19, the J gene TRBJ1-5; perhaps TRBD1 as D (6 bases). The CDR3 extends over 16 amino acids. Germline CDR1 reads LNHDA; CDR2 reads SQIVND (reference sequence). V shed 0 bases and J shed 0 bases, with 9 bases lying between them. The CDR3 region is CASSIEGAYSNQPQHF. CDR3 nucleotides: TGTGCCAGTAGTATAGAGGGGGCATATAGCAATCAGCCCCAGCATTTT.

This chain connects TRBV29-1 to TRBJ2-5; 7 bases line up with TRBD2. J gave up 6 bases and V 2 bases, and 6 bases lay outside the gene matches. The germline CDR1 and CDR2 sequences are SQVTM and ANQGSEA. The CDR3 has 13 amino acids. This CDR3 reads CSVEITSEKTQYF. In nucleotides, the CDR3 is TGCAGCGTTGAAATTACTAGCGAGAAGACCCAGTACTTC. The entire variable domain, with the rest obtained from reference TRBV29-1 and TRBJ2-5, is as follows: SAVISQKPSRDICQRGTSLTIQCQVDSQVTMMFWYRQQPGQSLTLIATANQGSEATYESGFVIDKFPISRPNLTFSTLTVSNMSPEDSSIYLCSVEITSEKTQYFGPGTRLLVL.